This passage covers 20 T cell receptor beta chains from one sample sequenced in a study of blood T cell repertoires in COVID-19. Here immunoSEQ multiplex PCR was the method, and the copy in TCRdb shows in-frame clones only, minus some. The sample lists 78,000 or so clones, about nine tenths occurring once. The sequenced sample consisted of peripheral blood. The receptor set was obtained from a woman between 50 and 59 years old with acute or convalescent COVID-19.

In this sample, this clone turned up once. The chain uses TRBV7-3 and TRBJ2-2; D is ambiguous. This CDR3 spans 14 amino acids. V shed 2 bases and J shed 1 base, with 5 bases lying between them. CDR1 and CDR2 (germline): SGHTA, FQGTGA. The CDR3 region has the DNA TGTGCCAGCAGCTTATTCCTGAACACCGGGGAGCTGTTTTTT. Its translation is CASSLFLNTGELFF.

The chain uses TRBV28 and TRBJ1-1; 10 nucleotides align to TRBD1. J lost 0 bases, V lost 10 bases, and 5 bases had no gene match. This CDR3 comprises 14 residues. The germline gives CDR1 MDHEN, CDR2 SYDVKM. Written as DNA, the CDR3 is TGTGCCACCGGGGACAGGGGACTGAACACTGAAGCTTTCTTT. Translation gives CATGDRGLNTEAFF.

This rearrangement joins TRBV6-6 to TRBJ1-2; D remains ambiguous. The V gene's germline CDR1 is MNHNY and CDR2 SVGAGI (reference sequence). Trimming took 6 bases from V and 5 from J, leaving 16 bases between them. The CDR3 contains 14 residues. The CDR3 region has the DNA TGTGCCAGCAGGGACGGGGAGAAGATATATGGCTACACCTTC. Amino acids: CASRDGEKIYGYTF.

The rearrangement joins TRBV28 to TRBJ2-1, with 7 nucleotides matching TRBD2. The CDR3 loop spans 13 amino acids. Germline assignment: CDR1 MDHEN and CDR2 SYDVKM. The trim removed 7 bases at V and 6 bases at J, leaving 6 bases unmatched. This CDR3 is CASTLGGSNEQFF. As DNA, the CDR3 is TGTGCCAGCACCTTGGGGGGGAGCAATGAGCAGTTCTTC.

The chain employs TRBV7-9 and TRBJ1-5, with TRBD1 as a possible D gene (5 bases). The CDR3 has 14 residues. CDR1 is SEHNR and CDR2 is FQNEAQ in the germline V gene (reference sequence). V shed 1 base and J shed 4 bases, with 8 bases lying between them. CDR3 sequence (DNA): TGTGCCAGCAGCTTAGAGGGGAGGAATCAGCCCCAGCATTTT. Translation gives CASSLEGRNQPQHF.

The V and J genes are TRBV30 and TRBJ2-1, with 13 positions matching TRBD2. Germline V gene lookup returns CDR1 GTSNPN and CDR2 SVGIG (reference sequence). V dropped 3 bases and J dropped 0; count of bases not matched to a gene: 2. CDR3 length: 16 residues. CDR3 sequence (DNA): TGTGCCTGGAGGCGGACTAGCGGGAGCTCCTACAATGAGCAGTTCTTC. Translated: CAWRRTSGSSYNEQFF.

The chain couples TRBV19 to TRBJ1-5; D call uncertain. Germline V lookup: CDR1 LNHDA, CDR2 SQIVND (reference sequence). The V end was cut by 3 bases, the J end by 8 bases, with 8 bases between. The CDR3 runs to 12 residues. The CDR3 DNA reads TGTGCCAGTAGTATGGAGGGTAAGCCCCAGCATTTT. Residues: CASSMEGKPQHF.

In this sample, this clone turned up once. The V call is TRBV7-5, the J call TRBJ2-3; the table's D gene call, TRBD1, was not cross checked with the DNA. TRBV7-5 is assigned pseudogene status. This CDR3 has 16 residues. CDR3 loop: CARSVGDREEGDTQYF. The CDR3 bases are TGTGCCAGAAGCGTTGGAGACAGGGAAGAAGGAGATACGCAGTATTTT.

The V and J genes are TRBV3-1 (or the pseudogene TRBV3-2) and TRBJ1-5, with TRBD1 identical over 8 bases. The germline gives CDR1 LGHDT, CDR2 YNNKEL (reference sequence). This CDR3 is 15 amino acids long. The trim removed 5 bases at V and 4 bases at J, leaving 7 bases unmatched. CDR3 residues: CASSSGTGKNQPQHF. The CDR3 DNA reads TGTGCCAGCAGCTCCGGGACAGGAAAAAATCAGCCCCAGCATTTT.

The chain employs TRBV7-2 and TRBJ2-4; 8 bases match TRBD1. Germline lookup yields CDR1 SGHTA and CDR2 FQGNSA. The V and J ends lost 2 bases and 5 bases, in that order; junction bases with no gene match: 8. CDR3 length: 16 residues. The CDR3 DNA reads as TGTGCCAGCAGCTTAAAGCAGGGGGCTACCCAAAACATTCAGTACTTC. Translated, it gives CASSLKQGATQNIQYF.

This chain links TRBV10-2 with TRBJ2-5, with 10 bases fitting TRBD2. Trimming removed 3 bases from V and 1 base from J; junction bases left unmatched: 5. The germline V gene has CDR1 WSHSY and CDR2 SAAADI. This CDR3 spans 16 amino acids. CDR3 in amino acids: CASSEWTSGSQETQYF. As DNA, the CDR3 is TGCGCCAGCAGTGAATGGACTAGCGGTTCCCAAGAGACCCAGTACTTC.

The CDR3, as DNA: TGTGCCAGCAGGCGCGACTTTCTCCCCTACTTGGAGCAGTACTTC. Amino acid sequence: CASRRDFLPYLEQYF. The chain couples TRBV6-5 to TRBJ2-7, with no clear D. From germline, CDR1 is MNHEY and CDR2 SVGAGI. The V end lost 6 bases, the J end lost 7 bases, and 22 bases lay between the germline ends. The CDR3 covers 15 residues.

The chain is built from TRBV2 and TRBJ2-3, with TRBD2 identical over 9 bases. V was clipped by 5 bases and J by 0 bases; unmatched bases: 3. The germline gives CDR1 SNHLY, CDR2 FYNNEI. This CDR3 comprises 15 residues. CDR3 in DNA: TGTGCCAGCAGTCTAGCGGGGAAAAGCACAGATACGCAGTATTTT. Amino acid sequence: CASSLAGKSTDTQYF.

The chain has TRBV20-1 and TRBJ2-2, with TRBD2 identical over 7 bases. The length of the CDR3 is 15 residues. CDR1 and CDR2 (germline): DFQATT, SNEGSKA (reference sequence). V was clipped by 3 bases and J by 6 bases; unmatched bases: 10. The CDR3, as DNA: TGCAGTGCTAGTGGGGAGCGGGAAAGGCCCGGGGAGCTGTTTTTT. Residues: CSASGERERPGELFF.

This sequence joins TRBV5-1 and TRBJ1-6; maybe TRBD1 (6 bases). The V end was cut by 7 bases, the J end by 7 bases, with 15 bases between. The germline V gene encodes CDR1 SGHRS and CDR2 YFSETQ. The CDR3 loop spans 14 amino acids. In DNA form, the CDR3 reads TGCGCCAGCTGCGAGGGGGTGGGGAATTCACCCCTCCACTTT. It specifies CASCEGVGNSPLHF.

The chain employs TRBV10-3 and TRBJ1-1; D is uncertain. Germline V gives CDR1 ENHRY, CDR2 SYGVKD. Deletions cut 7 bases from V and 3 bases from J, with 15 bases between. The CDR3 sequence is 14 residues long. CDR3 nucleotides: TGTGCCATCACCACGGGTCTTGGGTACACTGAAGCTTTCTTT. Its translation is CAITTGLGYTEAFF.

The rearrangement uses TRBV30 and TRBJ1-1; D gene unclear. There are 14 residues in the CDR3. V shed 0 bases and J shed 5 bases, with 13 bases lying between them. From germline, CDR1 is GTSNPN and CDR2 SVGIG (reference sequence). CDR3 in amino acids: CAWSVIGPGTEAFF. DNA of the CDR3: TGTGCCTGGAGTGTAATAGGCCCGGGGACTGAAGCTTTCTTT.

This clone was seen a few times. The chain couples TRBV10-3 to TRBJ1-5; 7 nucleotides align to TRBD1. The CDR3 totals 13 residues. V trimming: 4 bases; J trimming: 5 bases; junction bases outside the gene matches: 2. In germline, CDR1 is ENHRY, CDR2 SYGVKD. In DNA form, the CDR3 reads TGTGCCATCAGTGGGACAGGATATCAGCCCCAGCATTTT. Translated, it gives CAISGTGYQPQHF.

The chain carries TRBV7-2 and TRBJ2-1, with 12 bases matching TRBD2. The trim removed 1 base at V and 5 bases at J, leaving 3 bases unmatched. Germline V gene sequence: CDR1 SGHTA, CDR2 FQGNSA. The CDR3 consists of 16 residues. This chain's CDR3 is CASSLGPSGGDNEQFF. The CDR3 DNA follows: TGTGCCAGCAGCTTAGGACCTAGCGGGGGGGACAATGAGCAGTTCTTC.

The chain recombines TRBV2 with TRBJ1-5; 7 positions match TRBD1. With 3 bases clipped from V and 6 bases from J, the junction kept 8 bases outside the gene matches. Germline-derived CDR1 and CDR2 are SNHLY and FYNNEI. The CDR3 is made up of 15 amino acids. The CDR3 protein is CASSDRQGKIQPQHF. As DNA, the CDR3 is TGTGCCAGCAGTGACCGACAGGGAAAGATTCAGCCCCAGCATTTT. Supplemented by reference TRBV2 and TRBJ1-5, the full variable domain reads EPEVTQTPSHQVTQMGQEVILRCVPISNHLYFYWYRQILGQKVEFLVSFYNNEISEKSEIFDDQFSVERPDGSNFTLKIRSTKLEDSAMYFCASSDRQGKIQPQHFGDGTRLSIL.